The text below deals with one T cell receptor (beta chain). As yet, its antigen is unknown. Trimming cost V 4 bases and J 9 bases, with 14 bases left between them. Germline values: CDR1 SGHRS, CDR2 YFSETQ. The CDR3 is 14 amino acids. The data were obtained in a study of Ad26.COV2.S vaccination and SARS-CoV-2 variants. The data were produced by immunoSEQ multiplex PCR, yet TCRdb's version contains in-frame clones alone and is incomplete. The data contain about 680,000 clones, around 89% of them singletons. General study points: Using TCR breadth and depth analyses may have led to underestimated total T cell responses.

Treatment here: 15 to 20 received Ad26.COV2.S at low or high dose, single or two shots; roughly 5 received placebo; per-sample allocation not given. The samples were gathered on day 63 after the first injection of vaccine or placebo. This TCR was sampled from a person between 18 and 60 years old who received the Ad26.COV2.S COVID-19 vaccine or a placebo. V is TRBV5-1 and J is TRBJ1-6; D is ambiguous. The source was peripheral blood, collected in a trial of Ad26.COV2.S vaccine versus placebo. The CDR3 DNA is TGCGCCAGCAGCCGAGGGCAGGTGGGTTCACCCCTCCACTTT. Translation gives CASSRGQVGSPLHF.